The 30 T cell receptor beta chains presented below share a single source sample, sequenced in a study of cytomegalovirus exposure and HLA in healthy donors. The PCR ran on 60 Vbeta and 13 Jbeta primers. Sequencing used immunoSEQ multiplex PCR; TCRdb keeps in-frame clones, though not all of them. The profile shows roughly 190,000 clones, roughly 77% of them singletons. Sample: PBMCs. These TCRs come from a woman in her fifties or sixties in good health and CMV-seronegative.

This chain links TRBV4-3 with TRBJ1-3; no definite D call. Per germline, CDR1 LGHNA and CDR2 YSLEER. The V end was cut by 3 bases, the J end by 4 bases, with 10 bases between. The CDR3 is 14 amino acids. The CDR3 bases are TGCGCCAGCAGCCAGGCGCGGGTAGGAAACACCATATATTTT. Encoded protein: CASSQARVGNTIYF.

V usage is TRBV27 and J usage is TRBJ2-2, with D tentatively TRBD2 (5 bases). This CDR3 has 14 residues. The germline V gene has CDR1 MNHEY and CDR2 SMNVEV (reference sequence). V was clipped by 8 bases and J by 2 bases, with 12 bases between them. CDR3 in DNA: TGTGCCAGCGGAGGTTGGGGAAACACCGGGGAGCTGTTTTTT. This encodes CASGGWGNTGELFF.

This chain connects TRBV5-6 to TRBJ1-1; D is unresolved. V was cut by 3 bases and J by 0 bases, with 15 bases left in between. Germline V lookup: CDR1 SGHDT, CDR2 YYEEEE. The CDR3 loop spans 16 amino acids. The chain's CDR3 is CASSSGPVAVNTEAFF. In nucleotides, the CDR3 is TGTGCCAGCAGCTCCGGACCAGTAGCGGTGAACACTGAAGCTTTCTTT.

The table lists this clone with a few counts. CDR3 sequence reads: CASSAEPATNEKLFF. The CDR3 bases are TGTGCCAGCAGTGCGGAGCCAGCAACTAATGAAAAACTGTTTTTT. The V and J genes are TRBV28 and TRBJ1-4; the D is unclear. The ends were cut back, 5 bases at V and 0 bases at J, with 10 bases in the middle. Germline CDR1 reads MDHEN; CDR2 reads SYDVKM. The CDR3 runs 15 residues.

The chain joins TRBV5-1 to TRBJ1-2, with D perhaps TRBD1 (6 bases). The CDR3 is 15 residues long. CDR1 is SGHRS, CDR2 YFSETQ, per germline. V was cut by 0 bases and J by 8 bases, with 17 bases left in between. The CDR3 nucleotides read TGCGCCAGCAGCTTGGGTCGGACAGCTACGTTGGGCTACACCTTC. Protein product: CASSLGRTATLGYTF.

Written as DNA, the CDR3 is TGTGCCAGCAGCTGGGGCACAGGGGGCCCTAATGAAAAACTGTTTTTT. This encodes CASSWGTGGPNEKLFF. This chain connects TRBV7-9 to TRBJ1-4, with TRBD1 matching over 9 bases. Germline lookup yields CDR1 SEHNR and CDR2 FQNEAQ (reference sequence). CDR3 size: 16 residues. J lost 3 bases, V lost 4 bases, and 6 bases had no gene match. Complete variable domain (other parts from reference TRBV7-9 and TRBJ1-4): DTGVSQNPRHKITKRGQNVTFRCDPISEHNRLYWYRQTLGQGPEFLTYFQNEAQLEKSRLLSDRFSAERPKGSFSTLEIQRTEQGDSAMYLCASSWGTGGPNEKLFFGSGTQLSVL.

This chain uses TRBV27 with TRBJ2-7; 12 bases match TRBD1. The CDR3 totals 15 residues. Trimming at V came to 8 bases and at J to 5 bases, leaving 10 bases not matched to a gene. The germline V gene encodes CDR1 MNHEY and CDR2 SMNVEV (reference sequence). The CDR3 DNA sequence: TGTGCCAGCGTATGGACCGGGACAGGGGGCCACGAGCAGTACTTC. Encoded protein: CASVWTGTGGHEQYF.

CDR3 in amino acids: CASSGDGAGETQYF. CDR3 nucleotide sequence: TGTGCCAGCAGTGGGGATGGGGCTGGGGAGACCCAGTACTTC. The chain is built from TRBV7-2 and TRBJ2-5; perhaps TRBD1 as D (5 bases). The V gene's germline CDR1 is SGHTA and CDR2 FQGNSA. CDR3 length: 14 residues. The V end was cut by 6 bases, the J end by 5 bases, with 16 bases between.

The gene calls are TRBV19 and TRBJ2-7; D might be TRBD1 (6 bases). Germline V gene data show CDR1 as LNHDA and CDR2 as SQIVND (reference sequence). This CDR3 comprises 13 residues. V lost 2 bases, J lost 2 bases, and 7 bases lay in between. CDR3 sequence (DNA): TGTGCCAGTAGTATAAGGACAGCCTACGAGCAGTACTTC. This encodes CASSIRTAYEQYF.

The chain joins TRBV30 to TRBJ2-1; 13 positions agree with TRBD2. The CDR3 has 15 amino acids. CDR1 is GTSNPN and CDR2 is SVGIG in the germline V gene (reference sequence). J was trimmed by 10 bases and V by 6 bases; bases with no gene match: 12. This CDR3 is CACSSGLAGAVEQFF. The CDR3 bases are TGTGCCTGTTCGTCCGGACTAGCGGGGGCCGTAGAGCAGTTCTTC.

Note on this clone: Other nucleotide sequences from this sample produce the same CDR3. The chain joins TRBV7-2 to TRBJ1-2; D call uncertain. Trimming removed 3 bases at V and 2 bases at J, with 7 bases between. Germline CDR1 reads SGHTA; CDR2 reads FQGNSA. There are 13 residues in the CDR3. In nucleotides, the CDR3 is TGTGCCAGCAGCTTGGGCAGGAACTATGGCTACACCTTC. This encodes CASSLGRNYGYTF.

CDR3 coding DNA: TGTGCCAGCAGTGAAGTATGGGGCGCCGCAGATACGCAGTATTTT. Protein sequence: CASSEVWGAADTQYF. This rearrangement joins TRBV6-1 to TRBJ2-3, with D perhaps TRBD1 (5 bases). Per the germline V gene, CDR1 is MNHNS and CDR2 is SASEGT. There are 15 residues in the CDR3. Deletions cut 1 base from V and 4 bases from J, with 12 bases between.

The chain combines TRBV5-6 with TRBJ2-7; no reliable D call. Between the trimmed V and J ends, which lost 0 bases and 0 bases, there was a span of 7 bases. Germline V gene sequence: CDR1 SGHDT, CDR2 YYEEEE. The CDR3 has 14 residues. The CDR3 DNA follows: TGTGCCAGCAGCTTGGCCACAGTCTCCTACGAGCAGTACTTC. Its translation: CASSLATVSYEQYF.

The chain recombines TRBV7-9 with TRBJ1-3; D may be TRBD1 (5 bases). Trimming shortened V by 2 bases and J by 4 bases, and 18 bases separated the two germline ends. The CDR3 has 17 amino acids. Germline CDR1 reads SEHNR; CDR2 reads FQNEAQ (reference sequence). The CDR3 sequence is CASSLPGLNRGGNTIYF. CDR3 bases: TGTGCCAGCAGCTTACCCGGACTTAACCGGGGGGGAAACACCATATATTTT.

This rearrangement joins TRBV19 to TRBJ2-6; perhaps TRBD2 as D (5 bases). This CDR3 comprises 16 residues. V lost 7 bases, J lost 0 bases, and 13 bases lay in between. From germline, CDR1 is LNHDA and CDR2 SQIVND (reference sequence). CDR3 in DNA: TGTGCCAGTACCCCCCTAGGGAGCTCTGGGGCCAACGTCCTGACTTTC. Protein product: CASTPLGSSGANVLTF.

The CDR3: CASSLEQGNTGELFF. Written as DNA, the CDR3 is TGTGCCAGCAGCTTAGAACAGGGAAACACCGGGGAGCTGTTTTTT. The chain joins TRBV11-3 to TRBJ2-2; TRBD1 is a possible D gene (6 bases). The CDR3 contains 15 residues. In germline, CDR1 is SGHNT, CDR2 YENEEA. V lost 0 bases and J 2 bases, leaving 7 bases between the germline ends.

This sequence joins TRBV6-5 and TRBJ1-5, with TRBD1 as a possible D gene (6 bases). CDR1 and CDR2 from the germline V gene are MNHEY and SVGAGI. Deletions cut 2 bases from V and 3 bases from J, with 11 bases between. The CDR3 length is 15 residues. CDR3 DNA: TGTGCCAGCAGTTACATGGACAGTCCCAATCAGCCCCAGCATTTT. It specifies CASSYMDSPNQPQHF.

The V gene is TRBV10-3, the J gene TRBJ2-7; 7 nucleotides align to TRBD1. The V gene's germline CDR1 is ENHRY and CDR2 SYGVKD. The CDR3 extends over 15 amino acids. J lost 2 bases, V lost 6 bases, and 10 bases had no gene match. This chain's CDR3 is CAISPDRVGPYEQYF. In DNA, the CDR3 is TGTGCCATCAGCCCCGACAGGGTGGGCCCCTACGAGCAGTACTTC.

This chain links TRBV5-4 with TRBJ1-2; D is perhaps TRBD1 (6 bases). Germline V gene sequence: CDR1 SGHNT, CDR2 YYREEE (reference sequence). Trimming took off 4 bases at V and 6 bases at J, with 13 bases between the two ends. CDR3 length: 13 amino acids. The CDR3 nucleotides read TGTGCCAGCAGCCCTGGACAGTACGATGGCTACACCTTC. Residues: CASSPGQYDGYTF.

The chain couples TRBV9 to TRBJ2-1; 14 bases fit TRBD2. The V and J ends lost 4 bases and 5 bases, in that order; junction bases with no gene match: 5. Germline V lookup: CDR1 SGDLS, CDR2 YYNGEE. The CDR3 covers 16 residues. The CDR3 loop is CASSPRLAGGDNEQFF. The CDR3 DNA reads TGTGCCAGCAGCCCAAGACTAGCGGGGGGGGACAATGAGCAGTTCTTC.

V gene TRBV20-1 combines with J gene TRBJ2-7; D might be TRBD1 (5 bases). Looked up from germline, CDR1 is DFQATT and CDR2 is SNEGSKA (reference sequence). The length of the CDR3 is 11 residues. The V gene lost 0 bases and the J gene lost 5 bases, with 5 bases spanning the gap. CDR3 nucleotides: TGCAGTGCTAGAGAGGGGCACGAGCAGTACTTC. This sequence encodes CSAREGHEQYF.

The chain's CDR3 is CAISRDRGLSGNTIYF. In nucleotides, the CDR3 is TGTGCCATCAGCCGGGACAGGGGTCTCTCTGGAAACACCATATATTTT. The chain uses TRBV10-3 and TRBJ1-3, with 10 bases lining up with TRBD1. Looked up from germline, CDR1 is ENHRY and CDR2 is SYGVKD. The ends lost 6 bases at V and 0 bases at J; junction bases unmatched: 5. The CDR3 sequence is 16 residues long.

CDR3 in amino acids: CASSPPTGGGTEAFF. Here the CDR3 DNA reads TGTGCCAGCTCACCACCGACAGGGGGTGGCACTGAAGCTTTCTTT. V usage is TRBV18 and J usage is TRBJ1-1; 9 bases align to TRBD1. V dropped 0 bases and J dropped 4; count of bases not matched to a gene: 3. CDR1 is KGHSH, CDR2 LQKENI, per germline. The CDR3 has 15 residues.

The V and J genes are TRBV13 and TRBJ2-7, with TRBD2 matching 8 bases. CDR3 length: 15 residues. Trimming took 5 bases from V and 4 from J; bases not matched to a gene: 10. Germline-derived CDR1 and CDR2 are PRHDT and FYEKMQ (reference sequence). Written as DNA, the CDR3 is TGTGCCAGCAGCCCGGGAGGGGCGGGAGATTACGAGCAGTACTTC. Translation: CASSPGGAGDYEQYF.

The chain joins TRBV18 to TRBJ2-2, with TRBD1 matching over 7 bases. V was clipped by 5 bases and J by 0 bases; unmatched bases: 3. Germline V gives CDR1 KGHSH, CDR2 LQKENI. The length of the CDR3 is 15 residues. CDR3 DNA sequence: TGTGCCAGCTCATACAGGGGTGCGAACACCGGGGAGCTGTTTTTT. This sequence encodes CASSYRGANTGELFF.

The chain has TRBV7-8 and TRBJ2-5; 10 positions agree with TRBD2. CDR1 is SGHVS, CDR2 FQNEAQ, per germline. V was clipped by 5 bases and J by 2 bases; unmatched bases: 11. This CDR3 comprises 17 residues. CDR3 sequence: CASSPGTSVGGQETQYF. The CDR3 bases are TGTGCCAGCAGCCCCGGGACTAGCGTTGGGGGGCAAGAGACCCAGTACTTC.

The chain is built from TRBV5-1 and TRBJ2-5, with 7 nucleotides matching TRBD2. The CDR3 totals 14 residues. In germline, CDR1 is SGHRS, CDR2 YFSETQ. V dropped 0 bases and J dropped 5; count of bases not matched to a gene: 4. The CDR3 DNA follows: TGCGCCAGCAGCTTGGGCGGGAGTATGGAGACCCAGTACTTC. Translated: CASSLGGSMETQYF.

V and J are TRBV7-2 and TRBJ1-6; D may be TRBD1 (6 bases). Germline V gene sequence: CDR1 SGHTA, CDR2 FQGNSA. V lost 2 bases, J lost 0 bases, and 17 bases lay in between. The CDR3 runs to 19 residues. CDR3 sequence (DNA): TGTGCCAGCAGCTTATGGGGGCGTAGCTCCAGCTCCTATAATTCACCCCTCCACTTT. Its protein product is CASSLWGRSSSSYNSPLHF.

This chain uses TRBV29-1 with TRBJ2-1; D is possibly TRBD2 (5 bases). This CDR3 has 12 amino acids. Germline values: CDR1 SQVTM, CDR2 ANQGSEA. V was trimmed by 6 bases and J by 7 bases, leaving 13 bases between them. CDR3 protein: CSVLAIQNEQFF. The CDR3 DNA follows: TGCAGCGTCCTAGCTATACAGAATGAGCAGTTCTTC.

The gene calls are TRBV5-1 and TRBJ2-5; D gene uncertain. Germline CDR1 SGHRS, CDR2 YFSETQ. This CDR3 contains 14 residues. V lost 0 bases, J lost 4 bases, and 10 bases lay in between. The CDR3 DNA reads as TGCGCCAGCAGCTTGGCTTTTTCGGGAGAGACCCAGTACTTC. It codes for CASSLAFSGETQYF.